This T cell receptor (beta chain) emerged from a study of cytomegalovirus exposure and HLA in healthy donors. The overall study: About 200 million T cells yielded 100 million or so unique TCR beta sequences in earlier analysis. Findings and limits, study-wide: Sequences of the TCR beta chain were said to predict the HLA-A and HLA-B alleles of most subjects accurately. A classifier reportedly called cytomegalovirus status with high sensitivity and specificity.

Points on this clone: Its antigen is still unknown.

PCR employed 60 Vbeta and 13 Jbeta primers. Method: immunoSEQ multiplex PCR; TCRdb's copy keeps in-frame clones and lacks some. The repertoire has about 120,000 clones, 77% of them found once; the top ten carry about 5%. Sequences were obtained from PBMCs. This clonotype was sampled from a man aged 50-59 years in good health and CMV-seropositive.

This CDR3 reads CASQVRPVAGELFF. The CDR3 DNA is TGTGCCAGCCAAGTGAGGCCCGTCGCGGGGGAGCTGTTTTTT. The chain is built from TRBV2 and TRBJ2-2; D remains ambiguous. This CDR3 spans 14 amino acids. V gave up 8 bases and J gave up 8 bases, with 18 bases separating them. The germline V gene has CDR1 SNHLY and CDR2 FYNNEI.